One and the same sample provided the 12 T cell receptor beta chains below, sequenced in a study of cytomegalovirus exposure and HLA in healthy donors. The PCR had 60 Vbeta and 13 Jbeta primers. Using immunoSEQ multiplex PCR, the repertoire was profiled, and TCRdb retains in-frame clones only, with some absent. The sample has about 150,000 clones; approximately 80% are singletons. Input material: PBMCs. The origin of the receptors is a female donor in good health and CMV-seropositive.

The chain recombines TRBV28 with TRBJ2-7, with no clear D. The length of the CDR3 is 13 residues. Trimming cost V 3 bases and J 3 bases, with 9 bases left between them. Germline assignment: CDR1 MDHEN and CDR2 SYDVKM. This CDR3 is CASSFRSHYEQYF. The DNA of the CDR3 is TGTGCCAGCAGTTTTCGGTCCCACTACGAGCAGTACTTC.

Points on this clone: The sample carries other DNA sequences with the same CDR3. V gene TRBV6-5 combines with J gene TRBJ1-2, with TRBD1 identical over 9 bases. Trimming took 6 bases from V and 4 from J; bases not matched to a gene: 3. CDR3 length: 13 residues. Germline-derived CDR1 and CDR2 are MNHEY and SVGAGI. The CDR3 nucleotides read TGTGCCAGCAGCGACAGGGGGATCTATGGCTACACCTTC. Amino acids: CASSDRGIYGYTF.

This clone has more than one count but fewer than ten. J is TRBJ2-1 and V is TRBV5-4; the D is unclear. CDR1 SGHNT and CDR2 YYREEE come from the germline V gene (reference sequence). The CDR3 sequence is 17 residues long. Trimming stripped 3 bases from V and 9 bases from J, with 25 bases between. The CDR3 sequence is CASSSPLTASLSSEQFF. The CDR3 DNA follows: TGTGCCAGCAGCTCGCCCCTCACAGCCAGCCTTTCGAGTGAGCAGTTCTTC. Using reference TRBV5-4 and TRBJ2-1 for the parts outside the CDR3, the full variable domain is ETGVTQSPTHLIKTRGQQVTLRCSSQSGHNTVSWYQQALGQGPQFIFQYYREEENGRGNFPPRFSGLQFPNYSSELNVNALELDDSALYLCASSSPLTASLSSEQFFGPGTRLTVL.

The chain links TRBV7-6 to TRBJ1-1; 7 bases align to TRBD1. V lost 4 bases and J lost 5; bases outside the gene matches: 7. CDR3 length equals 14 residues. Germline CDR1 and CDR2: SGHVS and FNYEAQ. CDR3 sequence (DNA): TGTGCCAGCAGCTCAGCAGGGGGAGATACTGAAGCTTTCTTT. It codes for CASSSAGGDTEAFF.

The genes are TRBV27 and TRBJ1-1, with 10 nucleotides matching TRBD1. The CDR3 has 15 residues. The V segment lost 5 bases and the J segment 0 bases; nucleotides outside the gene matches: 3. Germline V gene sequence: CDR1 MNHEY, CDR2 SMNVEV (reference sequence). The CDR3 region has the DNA TGTGCCAGCAGTCTGACAGGGGGCATGAACACTGAAGCTTTCTTT. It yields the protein CASSLTGGMNTEAFF.

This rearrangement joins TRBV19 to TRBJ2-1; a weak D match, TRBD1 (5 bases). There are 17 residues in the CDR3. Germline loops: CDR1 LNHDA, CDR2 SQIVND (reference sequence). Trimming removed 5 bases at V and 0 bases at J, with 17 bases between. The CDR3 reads CASSDLSRGSSYNEQFF. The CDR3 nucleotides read TGTGCCAGTAGTGACCTCAGTAGGGGCAGCTCCTACAATGAGCAGTTCTTC. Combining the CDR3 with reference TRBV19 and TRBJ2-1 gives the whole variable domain DGGITQSPKYLFRKEGQNVTLSCEQNLNHDAMYWYRQDPGQGLRLIYYSQIVNDFQKGDIAEGYSVSREKKESFPLTVTSAQKNPTAFYLCASSDLSRGSSYNEQFFGPGTRLTVL.

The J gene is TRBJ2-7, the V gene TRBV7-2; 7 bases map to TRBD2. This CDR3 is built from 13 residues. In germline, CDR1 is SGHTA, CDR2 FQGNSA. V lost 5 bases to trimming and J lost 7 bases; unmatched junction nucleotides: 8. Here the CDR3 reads CASSPQGGSEQYF. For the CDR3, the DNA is TGTGCCAGCAGCCCCCAGGGAGGGAGTGAGCAGTACTTC.

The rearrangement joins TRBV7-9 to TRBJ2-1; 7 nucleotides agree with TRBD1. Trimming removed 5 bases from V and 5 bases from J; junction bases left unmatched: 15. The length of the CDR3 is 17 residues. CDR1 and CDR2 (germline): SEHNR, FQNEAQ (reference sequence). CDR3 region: CASSPQTFGTEDNEQFF. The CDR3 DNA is TGTGCCAGCAGCCCCCAGACCTTCGGGACAGAAGACAATGAGCAGTTCTTC.

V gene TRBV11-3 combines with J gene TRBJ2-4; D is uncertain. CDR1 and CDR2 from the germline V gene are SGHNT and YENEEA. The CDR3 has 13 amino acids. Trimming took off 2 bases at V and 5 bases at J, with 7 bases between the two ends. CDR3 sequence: CASSLSQENIQYF. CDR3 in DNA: TGTGCCAGCAGCTTAAGTCAGGAAAACATTCAGTACTTC.

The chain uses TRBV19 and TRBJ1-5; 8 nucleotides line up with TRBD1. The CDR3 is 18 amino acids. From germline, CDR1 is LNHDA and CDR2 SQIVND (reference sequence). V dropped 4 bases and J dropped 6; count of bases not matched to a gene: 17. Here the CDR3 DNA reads TGTGCCAGTAGTAGGTCCGATGGACAGGGTTTCAGGGGTCAGCCCCAGCATTTT. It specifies CASSRSDGQGFRGQPQHF. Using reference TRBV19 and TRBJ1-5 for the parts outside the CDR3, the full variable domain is DGGITQSPKYLFRKEGQNVTLSCEQNLNHDAMYWYRQDPGQGLRLIYYSQIVNDFQKGDIAEGYSVSREKKESFPLTVTSAQKNPTAFYLCASSRSDGQGFRGQPQHFGDGTRLSIL.

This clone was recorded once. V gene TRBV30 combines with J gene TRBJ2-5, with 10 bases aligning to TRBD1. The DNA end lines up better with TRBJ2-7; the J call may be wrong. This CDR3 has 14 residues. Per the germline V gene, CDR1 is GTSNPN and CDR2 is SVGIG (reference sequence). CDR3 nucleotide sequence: TGTGCCTGGAGCGCCGGGACAGGGGCCTACGAGCAGTACTTC. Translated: CAWSAGTGAYEQYF.

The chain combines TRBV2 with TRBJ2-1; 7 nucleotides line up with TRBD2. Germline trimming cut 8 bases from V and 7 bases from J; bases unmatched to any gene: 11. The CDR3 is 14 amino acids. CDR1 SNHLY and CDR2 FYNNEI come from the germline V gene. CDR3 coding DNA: TGTGCCAGCGGGGCCGGGGAGGGGATAAATGAGCAGTTCTTC. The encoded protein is CASGAGEGINEQFF.